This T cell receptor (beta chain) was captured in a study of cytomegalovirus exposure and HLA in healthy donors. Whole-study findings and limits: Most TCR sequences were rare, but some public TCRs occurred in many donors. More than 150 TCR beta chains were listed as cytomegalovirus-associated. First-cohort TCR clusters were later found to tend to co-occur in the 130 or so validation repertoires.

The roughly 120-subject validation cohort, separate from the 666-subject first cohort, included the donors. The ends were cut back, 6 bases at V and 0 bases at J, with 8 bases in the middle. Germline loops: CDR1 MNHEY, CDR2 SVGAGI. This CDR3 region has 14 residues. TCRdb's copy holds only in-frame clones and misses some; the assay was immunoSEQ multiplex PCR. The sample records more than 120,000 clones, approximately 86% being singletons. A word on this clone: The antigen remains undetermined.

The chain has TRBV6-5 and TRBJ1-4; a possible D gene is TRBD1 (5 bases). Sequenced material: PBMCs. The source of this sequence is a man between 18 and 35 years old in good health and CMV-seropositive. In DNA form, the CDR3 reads TGTGCCAGCAGGGGGCCAGCAACTAATGAAAAACTGTTTTTT. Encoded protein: CASRGPATNEKLFF.